Below are 30 T cell receptor beta chains sequenced from a single sample in a study of T-cell reconstitution after alpha-beta-depleted transplantation in children. During its preparation, the TCRbeta library received unique molecular identifiers. TCRdb re-called the PCR reads through MiXCR, storing one row per CDR3 protein. The table has about 540,000 distinct CDR3 sequences, approximately 16% seen once. The sequences come from PBMCs from the stem cell graft donor, collected from the stem cell graft. These receptors originate from a human donor who donated a stem cell graft to a child with acute lymphoblastic leukemia.

This clonotype was counted between two and nine times. This chain links TRBV27 with TRBJ1-1; unclear D gene. The germline V gene has CDR1 MNHEY and CDR2 SMNVEV (reference sequence). The CDR3 consists of 13 residues. Trimming pared 10 bases from V and 2 bases from J, leaving 14 bases between. The CDR3, as DNA: TGTGCCACTAAAAAACAGCTTAACACTGAAGCTTTCTTT. It is translated as CATKKQLNTEAFF.

V is TRBV7-8 and J is TRBJ1-3; 7 nucleotides match TRBD1. CDR1 is SGHVS, CDR2 FQNEAQ, per germline. Germline trimming cut 0 bases from V and 0 bases from J; bases unmatched to any gene: 11. The CDR3 runs to 19 residues. In DNA, the CDR3 is TGTGCCAGCAGCTTAGCGCGGCCAGGGGGGGACAGCTCTGGAAACACCATATATTTT. Translating it yields CASSLARPGGDSSGNTIYF.

This rearrangement joins TRBV5-5 to TRBJ1-2; D not certain. This CDR3 contains 14 residues. Germline V gene sequence: CDR1 SGHKS, CDR2 YYEKEE (reference sequence). The ends were cut back, 0 bases at V and 4 bases at J, with 10 bases in the middle. The CDR3 region has the DNA TGTGCCAGCAGCTTGGGGCCAAGGTTCTATGGCTACACCTTC. It encodes CASSLGPRFYGYTF.

This clonotype was seen more than once but under ten times. This sequence joins TRBV11-1 and TRBJ2-7, with a weak D call TRBD1 (5 bases). The germline V gene encodes CDR1 SGHAT and CDR2 FQDESV (reference sequence). Trimming removed 1 base at V and 10 bases at J, with 20 bases between. The CDR3 has 15 residues. The CDR3, as DNA: TGTGCCAGCAGCTTAGTATCGCGACAGCTTACGGGCCAGTACTTC. Its protein is CASSLVSRQLTGQYF.

This clonotype was recorded a few times. V gene TRBV20-1 combines with J gene TRBJ2-7; 7 positions match TRBD2. The germline gives CDR1 DFQATT, CDR2 SNEGSKA (reference sequence). The CDR3 is 13 residues long. J was trimmed by 0 bases and V by 7 bases; bases with no gene match: 6. CDR3 in amino acids: CSGVSGGSYEQYF. CDR3 nucleotides: TGCAGTGGGGTTTCGGGAGGCTCCTACGAGCAGTACTTC.

The rearrangement joins TRBV10-3 to TRBJ2-1; no clear D gene. The CDR3 contains 13 residues. Germline assignment: CDR1 ENHRY and CDR2 SYGVKD. The germline V and J ends were trimmed by 2 bases and 8 bases, with 10 bases remaining between them. The CDR3 reads CAISEGVVDEQFF. In nucleotides, the CDR3 is TGTGCCATCAGTGAGGGAGTGGTTGATGAGCAGTTCTTC.

The V and J genes are TRBV10-1 and TRBJ2-1; TRBD1 matches 7 bases. Trimming cost V 6 bases and J 4 bases; bases outside gene matches: 3. This CDR3 contains 13 residues. Looked up from germline, CDR1 is WNHNN and CDR2 is SYGVQD (reference sequence). The CDR3 DNA follows: TGCGCCAGCAGCGGGACAGCTTACAATGAGCAGTTCTTC. Translating gives CASSGTAYNEQFF.

Worth noting for this clonotype: It is likely a read error, because the conserved phenylalanine at the end of the CDR3 is missing. DNA for the CDR3: TGCGCCAGCAGCTCAAATTACCGACAGTTCCCCATTCTCTACAATGAGCAGTTCTTG. This codes for CASSSNYRQFPILYNEQFL. This chain joins TRBV5-1 and TRBJ2-1; tentatively, D is TRBD1 (5 bases). Between the trimmed V and J ends, which lost 3 bases and 3 bases, there was a span of 25 bases. Germline V gene sequence: CDR1 SGHRS, CDR2 YFSETQ. This CDR3 is 19 amino acids long.

In its sample, this clonotype was seen a few times. The V call is TRBV7-9, the J call TRBJ2-3; TRBD1 agrees at 7 bases. CDR3 length: 14 amino acids. V lost 4 bases to trimming and J lost 2 bases; unmatched junction nucleotides: 3. Germline values: CDR1 SEHNR, CDR2 FQNEAQ (reference sequence). CDR3 bases: TGTGCCAGCAGCTCCGGGACAGACACAGATACGCAGTATTTT. This translates into CASSSGTDTDTQYF.

This clonotype was found a few times. The genes are TRBV20-1 and TRBJ2-2; either TRBD1 or TRBD2 may supply D (6 bases each). V was trimmed by 1 base and J by 5 bases, leaving 26 bases between them. Per germline, CDR1 DFQATT and CDR2 SNEGSKA (reference sequence). The CDR3 is made up of 19 amino acids. As DNA, the CDR3 is TGCAGTGCTAGAGGTGCCCTTGCAGTTGGGGGGCATTGGACCGGGGAGCTGTTTTTT. Translation gives CSARGALAVGGHWTGELFF.

The chain recombines TRBV5-1 with TRBJ2-7, with a tentative D call TRBD1 (5 bases). Germline values: CDR1 SGHRS, CDR2 YFSETQ. The CDR3 consists of 16 residues. Trimming cost V 3 bases and J 1 base, with 17 bases left between them. The CDR3 region is CASSSRLTGLSYEQYF. DNA for the CDR3: TGCGCCAGCAGCTCACGACTCACAGGATTATCCTACGAGCAGTACTTC.

The chain joins TRBV5-1 to TRBJ2-5; TRBD1 agrees at 11 bases. This CDR3 spans 15 amino acids. J was trimmed by 6 bases and V by 0 bases; bases with no gene match: 4. Germline-derived CDR1 and CDR2 are SGHRS and YFSETQ. The CDR3 is CASSLDGQGAKTQYF. The CDR3 DNA reads as TGCGCCAGCAGCTTGGACGGACAGGGGGCAAAGACCCAGTACTTC.

The rearrangement uses TRBV2 and TRBJ2-1, with no clear D. Between the trimmed V and J ends, which lost 4 bases and 3 bases, there was a span of 10 bases. CDR1 is SNHLY and CDR2 is FYNNEI in the germline V gene. The CDR3 contains 14 residues. CDR3 residues: CASSVLVDYNEQFF. CDR3 sequence (DNA): TGTGCCAGCAGTGTACTTGTTGACTACAATGAGCAGTTCTTC.

This clonotype has more than one count but fewer than ten. This chain joins TRBV6-1 and TRBJ2-2; 8 nucleotides align to TRBD2. This CDR3 is 16 amino acids long. Per germline, CDR1 MNHNS and CDR2 SASEGT. V shed 0 bases and J 3 bases; nucleotides not matched to a gene: 3. The CDR3 loop reads CASSEALADYTGELFF. The DNA for the CDR3 is TGTGCCAGCAGTGAAGCACTAGCGGACTACACCGGGGAGCTGTTTTTT.

The J gene is TRBJ2-1, the V gene TRBV5-1, with TRBD2 matching over 12 bases. V lost 0 bases, J lost 7 bases, and 5 bases stayed unmatched. Germline V gene data show CDR1 as SGHRS and CDR2 as YFSETQ. The CDR3 covers 16 residues. CDR3 residues: CASSLALAGGKNEQFF. The DNA of the CDR3 is TGCGCCAGCAGCTTGGCCCTAGCGGGAGGGAAGAATGAGCAGTTCTTC.

This clonotype has just a few counts. This chain joins TRBV5-1 and TRBJ1-4; no firm D call. The CDR3 loop spans 15 amino acids. Trimming left V 0 bases short and J 2 bases short, with 8 bases between. CDR1 and CDR2 from the germline V gene are SGHRS and YFSETQ. The CDR3 DNA follows: TGCGCCAGCAGCTTGGCTGGGGTCACTAATGAAAAACTGTTTTTT. This codes for CASSLAGVTNEKLFF.

The chain uses TRBV20-1 and TRBJ2-3; D not resolved. Germline V gives CDR1 DFQATT, CDR2 SNEGSKA (reference sequence). CDR3 length: 15 residues. Trimming pared 6 bases from V and 5 bases from J, leaving 21 bases between. The DNA of the CDR3 is TGCAGTGCCCCGCCCCGGGCTTCCACGGGAGATACGCAGTATTTT. Translation gives CSAPPRASTGDTQYF.

This CDR3 reads CSALVWLAGEYEQYF. The DNA for the CDR3 is TGCAGTGCCCTAGTCTGGCTAGCGGGAGAATACGAGCAGTACTTC. The chain has TRBV20-1 and TRBJ2-7; 10 bases agree with TRBD2. V lost 6 bases and J lost 4; bases outside the gene matches: 12. Per germline, CDR1 DFQATT and CDR2 SNEGSKA (reference sequence). The CDR3 covers 15 residues.

The chain employs TRBV3-1 and TRBJ2-3; perhaps TRBD1 as D (6 bases). The germline V gene encodes CDR1 LGHDT and CDR2 YNNKEL (reference sequence). This CDR3 region has 18 residues. The V and J ends lost 6 bases and 2 bases respectively, with 24 bases between them. CDR3 sequence (DNA): TGTGCCAGCAGTGATAACCGCCTAGACAGGCCCCACACAGATACGCAGTATTTT. This sequence encodes CASSDNRLDRPHTDTQYF.

This chain joins TRBV3-1 and TRBJ2-2; 8 bases are shared with TRBD2. Germline CDR1 LGHDT, CDR2 YNNKEL (reference sequence). J was trimmed by 6 bases and V by 4 bases; bases with no gene match: 7. This CDR3 is built from 15 residues. CDR3: CASSPWTSKAGELFF. CDR3 nucleotide sequence: TGTGCCAGCAGCCCCTGGACTAGCAAAGCCGGGGAGCTGTTTTTT.

The chain carries TRBV5-1 and TRBJ2-3; 8 positions match TRBD2. J lost 3 bases, V lost 2 bases, and 5 bases had no gene match. CDR1 SGHRS and CDR2 YFSETQ come from the germline V gene. This CDR3 comprises 15 residues. The CDR3 spells CASSLFSGSTDTQYF. The CDR3 DNA sequence: TGCGCCAGCAGCTTATTCAGCGGGAGTACAGATACGCAGTATTTT.

This clonotype has only a few counts. CDR3 loop: CASMTSGGSYEQYF. CDR3 nucleotides: TGTGCCAGCATGACTAGCGGGGGCTCCTACGAGCAGTACTTC. The chain uses TRBV12-3 or TRBV12-4 and TRBJ2-7; 12 positions agree with TRBD2. The junction had 1 base not matched to a gene; V was cut back by 7 bases and J by 0 bases. This CDR3 is built from 14 residues.

This clonotype was seen more than once but under ten times. The chain links TRBV19 to TRBJ1-1; a weak D match, TRBD1 (6 bases). The CDR3 sequence is 16 residues long. Germline V lookup: CDR1 LNHDA, CDR2 SQIVND (reference sequence). V lost 7 bases and J lost 3, with 21 bases in between. The CDR3 DNA sequence: TGTGCCAGTATCGGGGTGGGGTACGGGGGCGACACTGAAGCTTTCTTT. Its translation: CASIGVGYGGDTEAFF.

This clonotype appeared a few times. The V gene is TRBV7-3, the J gene TRBJ2-7; TRBD1 matches at 9 bases. Germline V gives CDR1 SGHTA, CDR2 FQGTGA. This CDR3 has 15 residues. V shed 0 bases and J 3 bases; nucleotides not matched to a gene: 3. The CDR3 loop is CASSLTGGQGYEQYF. CDR3 nucleotides: TGTGCCAGCAGCTTAACGGGGGGACAGGGCTACGAGCAGTACTTC.

V usage is TRBV5-5 and J usage is TRBJ2-1; 7 bases line up with TRBD1. This CDR3 contains 16 residues. Trimming took 3 bases from V and 9 from J; bases not matched to a gene: 15. Germline CDR1 and CDR2: SGHKS and YYEKEE (reference sequence). In DNA form, the CDR3 reads TGTGCCAGCAGCTCGGCTACAGGGGAAATCGTAGGTGAGCAGTTCTTC. Amino acids: CASSSATGEIVGEQFF. The full variable domain, rest sourced from reference TRBV5-5 and TRBJ2-1, is DAGVTQSPTHLIKTRGQQVTLRCSPISGHKSVSWYQQVLGQGPQFIFQYYEKEERGRGNFPDRFSARQFPNYSSELNVNALLLGDSALYLCASSSATGEIVGEQFFGPGTRLTVL.

In its sample, this clonotype was seen a few times. V is TRBV10-2 and J is TRBJ2-1; 7 nucleotides agree with TRBD1. Germline CDR1 reads WSHSY; CDR2 reads SAAADI. J was trimmed by 9 bases and V by 4 bases; bases with no gene match: 12. The CDR3 loop spans 15 amino acids. The CDR3 DNA reads TGCGCCAGCAGTGCACAGGGGCAGGGGTACGGTGAGCAGTTCTTC. Amino acids: CASSAQGQGYGEQFF.

The gene calls are TRBV27 and TRBJ2-3; D not certain. Trimming pared 8 bases from V and 2 bases from J, leaving 5 bases between. Germline lookup yields CDR1 MNHEY and CDR2 SMNVEV (reference sequence). The CDR3 runs to 11 residues. The CDR3 protein is CASFHTDTQYF. CDR3 nucleotide sequence: TGTGCCAGCTTCCACACAGATACGCAGTATTTT.

The rearrangement links TRBV29-1 to TRBJ2-5; 13 bases are shared with TRBD2. The V segment lost 8 bases and the J segment 4 bases; nucleotides outside the gene matches: 7. The CDR3 contains 14 residues. Per germline, CDR1 SQVTM and CDR2 ANQGSEA. CDR3 in DNA: TGCAGCATCGGACTAGCGGGAGTCGGAGAGACCCAGTACTTC. It is translated as CSIGLAGVGETQYF.

The chain carries TRBV18 and TRBJ2-7; D remains unclear. V lost 1 base and J lost 5, with 3 bases in between. CDR1 and CDR2 from the germline V gene are KGHSH and LQKENI. The length of the CDR3 is 11 residues. In nucleotides, the CDR3 is TGTGCCAGCTCACCACTGGACGAGCAGTACTTC. Its protein is CASSPLDEQYF.

J is TRBJ1-1 and V is TRBV4-1, with 7 nucleotides matching TRBD1. Germline CDR1 and CDR2: MGHRA and YSYEKL. V shed 4 bases, J shed 3 bases, and the junction held 8 bases outside the gene matches. The CDR3 contains 15 residues. In nucleotides, the CDR3 is TGCGCCAGCAGCCCCACCGGAGGGGGCGACACTGAAGCTTTCTTT. Encoded protein: CASSPTGGGDTEAFF.